Below are 24 T cell receptor beta chains sequenced from a single sample in a study of blood T cell repertoires in COVID-19. Only in-frame clones appear in the TCRdb table, and some are missing; sequencing was by immunoSEQ multiplex PCR. In the table there are around 280,000 clones, nearly 90% of which are singletons. The material sequenced was peripheral blood. All receptors derive from a woman younger than 45 with COVID-19, enrolled during active disease.

The chain recombines TRBV10-3 with TRBJ2-1; TRBD2 is a possible D gene (6 bases). The CDR3 is made up of 16 amino acids. Trimming pared 5 bases from V and 0 bases from J, leaving 14 bases between. Looked up from germline, CDR1 is ENHRY and CDR2 is SYGVKD. CDR3 sequence: CAISLGLPSSYNEQFF. The CDR3 DNA follows: TGTGCCATCAGTTTGGGACTCCCGAGCTCCTACAATGAGCAGTTCTTC.

This chain links TRBV7-6 with TRBJ1-6; 9 bases align to TRBD1. CDR3 length equals 16 residues. The junction had 4 bases not matched to a gene; V was cut back by 5 bases and J by 2 bases. Germline values: CDR1 SGHVS, CDR2 FNYEAQ. This CDR3 reads CASSRRQGAYNSPLHF. CDR3 DNA sequence: TGTGCCAGCAGCCGCCGACAGGGGGCCTATAATTCACCCCTCCACTTT.

This clone showed up just a few times. The chain couples TRBV5-4 to TRBJ1-2; 9 bases map to TRBD1. The CDR3 has 16 residues. Losses at the gene ends were 0 bases for V and 2 bases for J; bases not matched to a gene: 5. Per the germline V gene, CDR1 is SGHNT and CDR2 is YYREEE (reference sequence). Here the CDR3 DNA reads TGTGCCAGCAGCTTGGGAGGGACAGGGCGCAACTATGGCTACACCTTC. The encoded protein is CASSLGGTGRNYGYTF.

There are a few counts of this clone. The CDR3 loop reads CASSIQSQGYTF. The CDR3 DNA sequence: TGTGCCAGCAGTATACAGAGCCAGGGCTACACCTTC. The chain is built from TRBV5-6 and TRBJ1-2; the D is unclear. Germline lookup yields CDR1 SGHDT and CDR2 YYEEEE. The CDR3 consists of 12 residues. V lost 5 bases, J lost 8 bases, and 13 bases lay in between. The complete variable domain, with remaining parts taken from reference TRBV5-6 and TRBJ1-2, reads DAGVTQSPTHLIKTRGQQVTLRCSPKSGHDTVSWYQQALGQGPQFIFQYYEEEERQRGNFPDRFSGHQFPNYSSELNVNALLLGDSALYLCASSIQSQGYTFGSGTRLTVV.

V usage is TRBV6-2 or TRBV6-3 and J usage is TRBJ2-3, with 9 positions matching TRBD2. V dropped 2 bases and J dropped 5; count of bases not matched to a gene: 2. Germline CDR1 is MNHEY and CDR2 is SVGEGT. The CDR3 sequence is 14 residues long. This chain's CDR3 is CASSYGAGGDTQYF. CDR3 coding DNA: TGTGCCAGCAGTTACGGAGCGGGGGGAGATACGCAGTATTTT.

V gene TRBV9 combines with J gene TRBJ1-6, with a possible D match to TRBD1 (6 bases). The CDR3 has 17 residues. Trimming pared 2 bases from V and 0 bases from J, leaving 12 bases between. Per the germline V gene, CDR1 is SGDLS and CDR2 is YYNGEE. The CDR3 spells CASSVGPTGSYNSPLHF. The CDR3, as DNA: TGTGCCAGCAGCGTTGGCCCGACAGGCTCCTATAATTCACCCCTCCACTTT.

J is TRBJ2-1 and V is TRBV27; TRBD2 might be the D (7 bases). The CDR3 sequence is 15 residues long. Germline V gene data show CDR1 as MNHEY and CDR2 as SMNVEV (reference sequence). Trimming took 6 bases from V and 3 from J, leaving 15 bases between them. The CDR3 sequence is CASSYGGGGYNEQFF. CDR3 in DNA: TGTGCCAGCAGCTACGGGGGAGGGGGCTACAATGAGCAGTTCTTC.

There are a few counts of this clone. The chain combines TRBV24-1 with TRBJ2-3; 9 nucleotides align to TRBD2. Germline CDR1 reads KGHDR; CDR2 reads SFDVKD. V lost 9 bases, J lost 6 bases, and 15 bases stayed unmatched. CDR3 length: 16 amino acids. In nucleotides, the CDR3 is TGTGCCACCTGGGAGCGGGGGGCCATTTTTTGGGATACGCAGTATTTT. As protein: CATWERGAIFWDTQYF.

The chain uses TRBV9 and TRBJ1-2; D may be TRBD1 (6 bases). Trimming cost V 6 bases and J 3 bases, with 18 bases left between them. The length of the CDR3 is 15 residues. Germline V CDR1 and CDR2: SGDLS, YYNGEE. CDR3 protein: CASTPGDDYDYGYTF. The CDR3 DNA reads TGTGCCAGCACCCCAGGGGACGATTATGACTATGGCTACACCTTC.

This CDR3 is CASSETGGQFF. CDR3 nucleotide sequence: TGTGCCAGCAGTGAGACAGGGGGCCAGTTCTTC. V and J are TRBV25-1 and TRBJ2-1, with 10 bases lining up with TRBD1. Germline trimming cut 3 bases from V and 13 bases from J; bases unmatched to any gene: 0. Germline V gene lookup returns CDR1 MGHDK and CDR2 SYGVNS. The CDR3 is 11 amino acids.

The V call is TRBV7-9, the J call TRBJ2-2; D is perhaps TRBD2 (5 bases). There are 17 residues in the CDR3. The V and J ends lost 1 base and 4 bases respectively, with 16 bases between them. The germline CDR1 and CDR2 sequences are SEHNR and FQNEAQ (reference sequence). The CDR3 protein is CASSLVETSAGTGELFF. CDR3 nucleotide sequence: TGTGCCAGCAGCTTAGTAGAGACCTCGGCGGGCACCGGGGAGCTGTTTTTT.

This chain joins TRBV5-1 and TRBJ1-2; 11 bases align to TRBD1. This CDR3 comprises 15 residues. Germline V lookup: CDR1 SGHRS, CDR2 YFSETQ. The V and J ends lost 1 base and 7 bases, in that order; junction bases with no gene match: 6. The CDR3 nucleotides read TGCGCCAGCAGCTTGTCAACCGGGACAGGGGGTGGCTACACCTTC. Translated: CASSLSTGTGGGYTF.

This chain connects TRBV2 to TRBJ1-5; D gene uncertain. The CDR3 has 15 amino acids. Germline CDR1 is SNHLY and CDR2 is FYNNEI. V lost 3 bases and J 4 bases, leaving 13 bases between the germline ends. The CDR3, as DNA: TGTGCCAGCAGTGATAACCGGGAACGAAATCAGCCCCAGCATTTT. It codes for CASSDNRERNQPQHF.

The rearrangement joins TRBV7-9 to TRBJ2-4, with TRBD1 identical over 9 bases. The V and J ends lost 8 bases and 8 bases, in that order; junction bases with no gene match: 4. Germline V CDR1 and CDR2: SEHNR, FQNEAQ (reference sequence). There are 12 residues in the CDR3. This CDR3 reads CASGGTGYIQYF. The CDR3 nucleotides read TGTGCCAGCGGGGGGACAGGGTACATTCAGTACTTC.

The sample holds a few counts of this clone. The chain employs TRBV27 and TRBJ1-2; tentatively, D is TRBD1 (6 bases). Per the germline V gene, CDR1 is MNHEY and CDR2 is SMNVEV (reference sequence). The CDR3 covers 15 residues. Trimming removed 0 bases at V and 4 bases at J, with 12 bases between. CDR3 amino acids: CASSLSGTTVYGYTF. The CDR3 DNA is TGTGCCAGCAGTTTATCAGGGACAACAGTCTATGGCTACACCTTC.

The chain has TRBV6-2 or TRBV6-3 and TRBJ2-7; TRBD2 might be the D (6 bases). Trimming took off 3 bases at V and 3 bases at J, with 18 bases between the two ends. This CDR3 comprises 16 residues. Looked up from germline, CDR1 is MNHEY and CDR2 is SVGEGT. CDR3 sequence (DNA): TGTGCCAGCAGTTATACCCCGTCCCTGACTAGCTACGAGCAGTACTTC. Translation: CASSYTPSLTSYEQYF.

This clone was recorded once. The chain employs TRBV27 and TRBJ2-3, with a weak D call TRBD1 (6 bases). This CDR3 is built from 16 residues. Trimming took off 0 bases at V and 2 bases at J, with 12 bases between the two ends. Per germline, CDR1 MNHEY and CDR2 SMNVEV (reference sequence). Written as DNA, the CDR3 is TGTGCCAGCAGTTTATCGCCAGGGACATACACAGATACGCAGTATTTT. Amino acid sequence: CASSLSPGTYTDTQYF.

This chain connects TRBV14 to TRBJ1-1, with 10 bases lining up with TRBD1. The CDR3 consists of 16 residues. The germline V gene encodes CDR1 SGHDN and CDR2 FVKESK. After removal of 4 bases from V and 2 bases from J, the junction contained 7 bases not matched to a gene. This chain's CDR3 is CASSRRQGALNTEAFF. The CDR3 DNA reads TGTGCCAGCAGCCGTCGACAGGGGGCTCTAAACACTGAAGCTTTCTTT.

The V gene is TRBV7-9, the J gene TRBJ1-1; 7 nucleotides line up with TRBD1. V trimming: 5 bases; J trimming: 6 bases; junction bases outside the gene matches: 12. Germline loops: CDR1 SEHNR, CDR2 FQNEAQ (reference sequence). CDR3 length: 15 amino acids. CDR3 bases: TGTGCCAGCAGCCCCACAGGGGAAGGGCCGTCTGAAGCTTTCTTT. This gives the protein CASSPTGEGPSEAFF.

The chain is built from TRBV19 and TRBJ1-4, with D unclear. Germline CDR1 LNHDA, CDR2 SQIVND (reference sequence). This CDR3 contains 17 residues. V was pared by 10 bases and J by 4 bases, with 25 bases between. The CDR3 coding sequence is TGTGCCACGGCCCCTTCACGCCTCGGGGTCGATAATGAAAAACTGTTTTTT. This translates into CATAPSRLGVDNEKLFF. The entire variable domain, with the rest obtained from reference TRBV19 and TRBJ1-4, is as follows: DGGITQSPKYLFRKEGQNVTLSCEQNLNHDAMYWYRQDPGQGLRLIYYSQIVNDFQKGDIAEGYSVSREKKESFPLTVTSAQKNPTAFYLCATAPSRLGVDNEKLFFGSGTQLSVL.

The CDR3 here is CASSTYVQRGEQFF. As DNA, the CDR3 is TGTGCCAGTAGTACTTATGTACAGCGGGGTGAGCAGTTCTTC. The rearrangement joins TRBV19 to TRBJ2-1; TRBD2 aligns across 7 bases. The trim removed 4 bases at V and 9 bases at J, leaving 9 bases unmatched. CDR1 and CDR2 from the germline V gene are LNHDA and SQIVND (reference sequence). The CDR3 sequence is 14 residues long.

The rearrangement uses TRBV10-3 and TRBJ2-5; TRBD1 matches 9 bases. From germline, CDR1 is ENHRY and CDR2 SYGVKD. Losses at the gene ends were 3 bases for V and 4 bases for J; bases not matched to a gene: 3. This CDR3 spans 14 amino acids. CDR3 sequence reads: CAISDMDRGETQYF. CDR3 coding DNA: TGTGCCATCAGTGACATGGACAGGGGAGAGACCCAGTACTTC.

The chain carries TRBV6-2 or TRBV6-3 and TRBJ2-1, with D tentatively TRBD2 (5 bases). The CDR3 runs 12 residues. Germline values: CDR1 MNHEY, CDR2 SVGEGT. V lost 2 bases to trimming and J lost 7 bases, with 6 bases between them. Here the CDR3 reads CASSYEGNEQFF. The CDR3 bases are TGTGCCAGCAGTTACGAGGGTAATGAGCAGTTCTTC.

The chain has TRBV29-1 and TRBJ2-1; TRBD1 matches 9 bases. J gave up 8 bases and V 4 bases, and 12 bases lay outside the gene matches. This CDR3 is 15 amino acids long. Germline V gives CDR1 SQVTM, CDR2 ANQGSEA. The CDR3 bases are TGCAGCGTTGTTTTCGGGGACAGGGTACTCCATGAGCAGTTCTTC. Its protein is CSVVFGDRVLHEQFF.